The following is a T cell receptor beta chain sequence with its context. The antigen is unknown. Both 60 Vbeta primers and 13 Jbeta primers went into the PCR. The protocol was immunoSEQ multiplex PCR, while the TCRdb copy is restricted to in-frame clones and leaves out a portion. The table has over 150,000 clones, roughly 80% seen once; the top ten hold roughly 1.5%. The data originate from a study of cytomegalovirus exposure and HLA in healthy donors. Findings and limits, study-wide: The study flagged about 150 TCR beta chains as cytomegalovirus-associated. Later analysis placed DRB1 highest and HLA-C lowest in TCR association rates, which differed by HLA locus. TCR beta V segments were, for the most part, productive about 87% or about 30% of the time in an earlier analysis. Associated with HLA alleles at 0.05 false discovery rate in a later analysis were 15,000 to 20,000 TCR beta sequences.

Sequencing was done on a sample of PBMCs. The TCR sequence derives from a woman younger than 35 in good health and CMV-seronegative.

The CDR3 is CASSLGGRGAFF. The CDR3, as DNA: TGTGCCAGCAGTTTGGGGGGGCGAGGAGCTTTCTTT. This rearrangement joins TRBV28 to TRBJ1-1, with a possible D match to TRBD1 (6 bases). This CDR3 has 12 residues. Trimming cost V 3 bases and J 10 bases, with 12 bases left between them. Germline CDR1 MDHEN, CDR2 SYDVKM.